This entry describes one TCR beta chain. Its antigen is not yet known. The record has no base qualities; no much larger clone is one base away. This record belongs to a study of technical replicates of blood from a few donors listed by TCRdb under 2017. Libraries were prepared through the immunoSEQ multiplex PCR assay. Held by TCRdb, this immuneACCESS table contains in-frame sequences only and omits some clones. Under half of the omission traces to an unresolved V gene where checked; the cause of the rest is unknown. This sample has 84,000 or so clones in its table, and 93% of those were observed once. The leading ten clones occupy 0.24% of the sample. CDR1 and CDR2 (LNHDA, SQIVND) derive from the germline V gene (reference sequence). The CDR3 numbers 14 residues from cysteine through phenylalanine. Only CDR3 DNA remains: 42 bases, in frame from the first base. V is pared back by 5 bases and J by 0 bases, with 8 bases lying between the germline termini.

The sample was T cells isolated from PBMCs. The chain employs TRBV19 and TRBJ2-1; there is no confident call for the D gene. The origin of this receptor is a human donor in good health. The DNA sequence follows: TGTGCCAGTAGTCGCGGTAGCTCCTACAATGAGCAGTTCTTC. It specifies CASSRGSSYNEQFF.